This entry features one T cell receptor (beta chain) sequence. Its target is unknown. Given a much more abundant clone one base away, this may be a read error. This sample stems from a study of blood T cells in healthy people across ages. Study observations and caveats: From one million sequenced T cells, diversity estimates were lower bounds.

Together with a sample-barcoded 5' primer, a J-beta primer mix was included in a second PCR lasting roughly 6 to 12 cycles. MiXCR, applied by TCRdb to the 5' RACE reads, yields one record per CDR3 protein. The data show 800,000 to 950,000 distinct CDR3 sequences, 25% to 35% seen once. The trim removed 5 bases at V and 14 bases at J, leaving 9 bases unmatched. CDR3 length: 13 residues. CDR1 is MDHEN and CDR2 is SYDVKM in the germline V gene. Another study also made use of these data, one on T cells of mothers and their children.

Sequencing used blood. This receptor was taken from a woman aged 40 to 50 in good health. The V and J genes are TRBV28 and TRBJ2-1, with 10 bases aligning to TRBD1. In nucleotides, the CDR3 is TGTGCCAGCAGTCCCAGGGACAGGGGTTATGAGTTCTTC. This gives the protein CASSPRDRGYEFF.